Sequencing of this T cell receptor (beta chain) was carried out in a study of CD8 T cells in Susac syndrome. Reverse transcription of 0.5 to 1 ug RNA was carried out with random hexamers. TCRdb reprocessed the immunoSEQ multiplex PCR reads with MiXCR, giving one entry per CDR3 protein. The table records roughly 200,000 distinct CDR3 sequences, roughly 95% of them present only once. The CDR3 totals 14 residues. Deletions cut 0 bases from V and 3 bases from J, with 9 bases between. Germline values: CDR1 SGDLS, CDR2 YYNGEE. TCR beta sequencing was performed on blood CD8+ and CD4+ T cells. The chain recombines TRBV9 with TRBJ2-5; TRBD2 might be the D (5 bases). The source material was CD4+ T cells from PBMCs. The sequence came from a human donor in good health. The CDR3 reads CASSVAAREETQYF. The CDR3 nucleotides read TGTGCCAGCAGCGTAGCGGCGCGGGAAGAGACCCAGTACTTC. Full variable domain (missing parts from reference TRBV9 and TRBJ2-5): DSGVTQTPKHLITATGQRVTLRCSPRSGDLSVYWYQQSLDQGLQFLIQYYNGEERAKGNILERFSAQQFPDLHSELNLSSLELGDSALYFCASSVAAREETQYFGPGTRLLVL.